The source of this TCR beta chain is a study of cytotoxic CD8 clonotypes in ibrutinib-treated CLL. Study-wide results and limits: There were few public clonotypes, and on treatment they contracted or stayed stable. Baseline values of clonality outstripped age-matched healthy donors and followed circulating CD8+ T-cell counts.

A note on this clone: The antigen is unknown.

Germline V gene lookup returns CDR1 SGHTS and CDR2 YDEGEE. The CDR3 totals 13 residues. Trimming removed 1 base from V and 10 bases from J, with 12 bases in between. Data came from immunoSEQ multiplex PCR; TCRdb stores just in-frame clones and leaves some out. The data show nearly 300,000 clones, roughly 76% seen once. Here the sequenced sample was PBMCs, taken at disease progression, from a patient treated with ibrutinib. The clonotype was recovered from a human donor with chronic lymphocytic leukemia. This rearrangement joins TRBV5-8 to TRBJ2-1; weak D call: TRBD2 (6 bases). This CDR3 reads CASSLLLAGEQFF. The CDR3 coding sequence is TGTGCCAGCAGCTTGTTACTAGCAGGCGAGCAGTTCTTC. The whole variable domain, remainder taken from reference TRBV5-8 and TRBJ2-1, is EAGVTQSPTHLIKTRGQQATLRCSPISGHTSVYWYQQALGLGLQFLLWYDEGEERNRGNFPPRFSGRQFPNYSSELNVNALELEDSALYLCASSLLLAGEQFFGPGTRLTVL.